The rows below give T cell receptor beta chains drawn from one sample of a study of cytomegalovirus exposure and HLA in healthy donors. Data came from immunoSEQ multiplex PCR; TCRdb stores just in-frame clones and leaves some out. The table includes roughly 99,000 clones, around 73% detected once. The specimen sequenced was PBMCs. Receptor source: a man aged 30 to 45 in good health and CMV-seronegative. CDR3s include the opening cysteine and the closing phenylalanine or tryptophan. The order of the fields is V gene, J gene, CDR3 protein.

v_call: TRBV5-1; j_call: TRBJ2-2; cdr3_aa: CASSFKAGGTGELFF
v_call: TRBV28; j_call: TRBJ1-2; cdr3_aa: CASSLGRGVTVLSDGYTF
v_call: TRBV6-1; j_call: TRBJ2-1; cdr3_aa: CASSEILREHNEQFF
v_call: TRBV6-5; j_call: TRBJ2-7; cdr3_aa: CASRGTSGRPGEQYF
v_call: TRBV6-6; j_call: TRBJ2-3; cdr3_aa: CASSDSTSTDTQYF
v_call: TRBV7-9; j_call: TRBJ2-1; cdr3_aa: CASSSGLASNYNEQFF
v_call: TRBV28; j_call: TRBJ1-5; cdr3_aa: CAIRRSGGRNQPQHF
v_call: TRBV5-1; j_call: TRBJ2-5; cdr3_aa: CASSLQGLSQETQYF
v_call: TRBV7-9; j_call: TRBJ2-5; cdr3_aa: CASSLGTSGIQETQYF
v_call: TRBV29-1; j_call: TRBJ2-7; cdr3_aa: CSVERTGSYEQYF
v_call: TRBV28; j_call: TRBJ2-7; cdr3_aa: CASRTGPSYEQYF
v_call: TRBV10-3; j_call: TRBJ2-1; cdr3_aa: CAISDLASGGSQFF
v_call: TRBV6-5; j_call: TRBJ2-3; cdr3_aa: CASSPGTSLSDTQYF
v_call: TRBV30; j_call: TRBJ2-1; cdr3_aa: CAWSYGTEQFF
v_call: TRBV30; j_call: TRBJ1-3; cdr3_aa: CAWSAKRQSSGNTIYF
v_call: TRBV29-1; j_call: TRBJ1-1; cdr3_aa: CSVGQGATEAFF
v_call: TRBV5-8; j_call: TRBJ2-7; cdr3_aa: CASTQSTSGTFYEQYF
v_call: TRBV4-1; j_call: TRBJ2-3; cdr3_aa: CASSQGFGGGTTDTQYF
v_call: TRBV6-1; j_call: TRBJ2-2; cdr3_aa: CASSGNHRGRTGELFF
v_call: TRBV19; j_call: TRBJ1-1; cdr3_aa: CASSTRTGSTEAFF
v_call: TRBV9; j_call: TRBJ2-7; cdr3_aa: CASSVGQGAEQYF
v_call: TRBV14; j_call: TRBJ2-3; cdr3_aa: CASSQGRGFGYTQYF
v_call: TRBV7-9; j_call: NA; cdr3_aa: CASSPPPRVVWSYEQYF
v_call: TRBV29-1; j_call: TRBJ1-2; cdr3_aa: CSVVEGGANYGYTF
v_call: TRBV9; j_call: TRBJ2-1; cdr3_aa: CASSAAGTSGSVYNEQFF
v_call: TRBV28; j_call: TRBJ2-3; cdr3_aa: CASGGFTDTQYF
v_call: TRBV5-4; j_call: TRBJ2-4; cdr3_aa: CATRTEVGKNIQYF
v_call: TRBV6-6; j_call: TRBJ1-2; cdr3_aa: CASRPPDRGVGYTF
v_call: TRBV7-8; j_call: TRBJ2-7; cdr3_aa: CASSLLSGQGYEQYF
v_call: TRBV19; j_call: TRBJ2-6; cdr3_aa: CASSAGSGANVLTF
v_call: TRBV5-4; j_call: TRBJ2-2; cdr3_aa: CASSSPGGLTGELFF
v_call: TRBV19; j_call: TRBJ2-7; cdr3_aa: CASSSTGRREQYF
v_call: TRBV5-8; j_call: TRBJ2-3; cdr3_aa: CASSRDRGTDTQYF
v_call: TRBV7-6; j_call: TRBJ1-1; cdr3_aa: CASSLEQSNTEAFF
v_call: TRBV6-1; j_call: TRBJ2-1; cdr3_aa: CASSEPTGRNEQFF
v_call: TRBV7-3; j_call: TRBJ2-3; cdr3_aa: CASSLWWRGQGPDTQYF
v_call: TRBV6-1; j_call: TRBJ1-2; cdr3_aa: CASRQGDGYTF
v_call: TRBV5-1; j_call: TRBJ2-1; cdr3_aa: CASSLELAGAYNEQFF
v_call: TRBV6-5; j_call: TRBJ2-5; cdr3_aa: CASRTGGGETQYF
v_call: TRBV6-1; j_call: TRBJ2-1; cdr3_aa: CASSARTLSSYNEQFF